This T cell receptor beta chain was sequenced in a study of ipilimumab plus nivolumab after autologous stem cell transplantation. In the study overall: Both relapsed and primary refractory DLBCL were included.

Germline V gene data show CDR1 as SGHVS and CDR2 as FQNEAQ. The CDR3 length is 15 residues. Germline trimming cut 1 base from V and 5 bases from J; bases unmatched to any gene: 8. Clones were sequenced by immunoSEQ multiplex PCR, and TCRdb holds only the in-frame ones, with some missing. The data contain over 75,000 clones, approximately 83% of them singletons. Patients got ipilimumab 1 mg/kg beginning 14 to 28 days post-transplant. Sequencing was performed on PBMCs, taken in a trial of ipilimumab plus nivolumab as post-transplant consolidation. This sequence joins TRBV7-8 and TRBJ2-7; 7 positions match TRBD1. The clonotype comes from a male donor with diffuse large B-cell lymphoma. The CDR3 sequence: CASSLDRDRADEQYF. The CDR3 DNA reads TGTGCCAGCAGCTTAGACAGAGACAGGGCTGACGAGCAGTACTTC.